Many counts were recorded for the clone carrying this T cell receptor beta chain. Its cognate antigen is unknown. The data originate from a study of CD8 T cells in ankylosing spondylitis. The study, taken as a whole, reports: Within ankylosing spondylitis blood, a TCR beta motif made up of seven to nine highly homologous variants appeared to be characteristic. Previously reported in reactive arthritis synovial fluid and blood were some of the motif variants. The study looked at matched synovial fluid samples from ankylosing spondylitis patients. Disease-linked clones were reported to be significantly enriched there. Peripheral blood held disease-linked clones only at relatively low frequency, and these were CD8+.

As the method for making TCR beta libraries, quantitative 5'-RACE with molecular barcodes was used. In TCRdb, the 5' RACE reads were re-called with MiXCR into one record per CDR3 protein. The sample lists 470,000 or so distinct CDR3 sequences; 25% to 30% were seen once. CDR1 and CDR2 from the germline V gene are MGHDK and SYGVNS. There are 14 residues in the CDR3. V shed 11 bases, J shed 1 base, and the junction held 6 bases outside the gene matches. The J gene is TRBJ2-2, the V gene TRBV25-1; 8 nucleotides match TRBD2. The sequence was obtained from a male donor with ankylosing spondylitis. Specimen: blood, either unsorted or a sorted T cell fraction (not recorded which). In nucleotides, the CDR3 is TGTGCCTCCGGGGGGGAAAAGAACACCGGGGAGCTGTTTTTT. Residues: CASGGEKNTGELFF.